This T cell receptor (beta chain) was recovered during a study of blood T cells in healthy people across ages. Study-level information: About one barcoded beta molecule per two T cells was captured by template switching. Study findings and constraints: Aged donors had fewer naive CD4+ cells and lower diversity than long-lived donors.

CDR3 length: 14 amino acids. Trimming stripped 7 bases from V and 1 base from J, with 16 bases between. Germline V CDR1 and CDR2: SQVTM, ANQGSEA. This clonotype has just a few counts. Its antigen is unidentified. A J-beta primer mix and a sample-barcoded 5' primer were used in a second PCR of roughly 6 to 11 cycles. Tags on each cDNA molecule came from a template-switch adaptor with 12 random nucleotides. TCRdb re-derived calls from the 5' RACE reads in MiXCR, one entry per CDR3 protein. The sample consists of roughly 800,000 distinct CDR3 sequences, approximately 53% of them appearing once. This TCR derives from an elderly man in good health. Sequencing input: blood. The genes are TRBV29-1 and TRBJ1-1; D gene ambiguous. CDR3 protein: CSASTKNGNTEAFF. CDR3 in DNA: TGCAGCGCTTCGACTAAAAATGGGAACACTGAAGCTTTCTTT.